This T cell receptor beta chain comes out of a study of human T cells and chemical hapten exposure. Across the whole study: After 6 days, upper back 0.01% DPC patch tests were scored. Points from the study as a whole: No change in TCRs above 1 in 1000 frequency was produced by DPC sensitization.

TCRdb re-called the RACE reads with MiXCR, one entry per CDR3 protein. Counted here are about 140,000 distinct CDR3 sequences, over 9.5% occurring once; the ten biggest clones make up about 1.4%. With respect to this clonotype: What it binds is unknown.

Time point specified: patch test 2, 6 weeks after DPC sensitization. The treatment is: therapeutic diphenylcyclopropenone sensitization with weekly scalp DPC. Each patch-test visit's blood sample preceded patch application. Trimming took 8 bases from V and 4 from J; bases not matched to a gene: 5. The CDR3 loop spans 11 amino acids. Germline V lookup: CDR1 SQVTM, CDR2 ANQGSEA. This specimen consisted of whole blood, obtained in connection with sensitization to the hapten diphenylcyclopropenone (DPC). The TCR comes from a woman in her fifties or sixties with alopecia areata. Some clones in this sample may be carry-over from other donors' samples. The chain links TRBV29-1 to TRBJ2-7; TRBD1 matches 7 bases. The chain's CDR3 is CSISTGYEQYF. Written as DNA, the CDR3 is TGCAGCATCTCGACAGGGTACGAGCAGTACTTC.